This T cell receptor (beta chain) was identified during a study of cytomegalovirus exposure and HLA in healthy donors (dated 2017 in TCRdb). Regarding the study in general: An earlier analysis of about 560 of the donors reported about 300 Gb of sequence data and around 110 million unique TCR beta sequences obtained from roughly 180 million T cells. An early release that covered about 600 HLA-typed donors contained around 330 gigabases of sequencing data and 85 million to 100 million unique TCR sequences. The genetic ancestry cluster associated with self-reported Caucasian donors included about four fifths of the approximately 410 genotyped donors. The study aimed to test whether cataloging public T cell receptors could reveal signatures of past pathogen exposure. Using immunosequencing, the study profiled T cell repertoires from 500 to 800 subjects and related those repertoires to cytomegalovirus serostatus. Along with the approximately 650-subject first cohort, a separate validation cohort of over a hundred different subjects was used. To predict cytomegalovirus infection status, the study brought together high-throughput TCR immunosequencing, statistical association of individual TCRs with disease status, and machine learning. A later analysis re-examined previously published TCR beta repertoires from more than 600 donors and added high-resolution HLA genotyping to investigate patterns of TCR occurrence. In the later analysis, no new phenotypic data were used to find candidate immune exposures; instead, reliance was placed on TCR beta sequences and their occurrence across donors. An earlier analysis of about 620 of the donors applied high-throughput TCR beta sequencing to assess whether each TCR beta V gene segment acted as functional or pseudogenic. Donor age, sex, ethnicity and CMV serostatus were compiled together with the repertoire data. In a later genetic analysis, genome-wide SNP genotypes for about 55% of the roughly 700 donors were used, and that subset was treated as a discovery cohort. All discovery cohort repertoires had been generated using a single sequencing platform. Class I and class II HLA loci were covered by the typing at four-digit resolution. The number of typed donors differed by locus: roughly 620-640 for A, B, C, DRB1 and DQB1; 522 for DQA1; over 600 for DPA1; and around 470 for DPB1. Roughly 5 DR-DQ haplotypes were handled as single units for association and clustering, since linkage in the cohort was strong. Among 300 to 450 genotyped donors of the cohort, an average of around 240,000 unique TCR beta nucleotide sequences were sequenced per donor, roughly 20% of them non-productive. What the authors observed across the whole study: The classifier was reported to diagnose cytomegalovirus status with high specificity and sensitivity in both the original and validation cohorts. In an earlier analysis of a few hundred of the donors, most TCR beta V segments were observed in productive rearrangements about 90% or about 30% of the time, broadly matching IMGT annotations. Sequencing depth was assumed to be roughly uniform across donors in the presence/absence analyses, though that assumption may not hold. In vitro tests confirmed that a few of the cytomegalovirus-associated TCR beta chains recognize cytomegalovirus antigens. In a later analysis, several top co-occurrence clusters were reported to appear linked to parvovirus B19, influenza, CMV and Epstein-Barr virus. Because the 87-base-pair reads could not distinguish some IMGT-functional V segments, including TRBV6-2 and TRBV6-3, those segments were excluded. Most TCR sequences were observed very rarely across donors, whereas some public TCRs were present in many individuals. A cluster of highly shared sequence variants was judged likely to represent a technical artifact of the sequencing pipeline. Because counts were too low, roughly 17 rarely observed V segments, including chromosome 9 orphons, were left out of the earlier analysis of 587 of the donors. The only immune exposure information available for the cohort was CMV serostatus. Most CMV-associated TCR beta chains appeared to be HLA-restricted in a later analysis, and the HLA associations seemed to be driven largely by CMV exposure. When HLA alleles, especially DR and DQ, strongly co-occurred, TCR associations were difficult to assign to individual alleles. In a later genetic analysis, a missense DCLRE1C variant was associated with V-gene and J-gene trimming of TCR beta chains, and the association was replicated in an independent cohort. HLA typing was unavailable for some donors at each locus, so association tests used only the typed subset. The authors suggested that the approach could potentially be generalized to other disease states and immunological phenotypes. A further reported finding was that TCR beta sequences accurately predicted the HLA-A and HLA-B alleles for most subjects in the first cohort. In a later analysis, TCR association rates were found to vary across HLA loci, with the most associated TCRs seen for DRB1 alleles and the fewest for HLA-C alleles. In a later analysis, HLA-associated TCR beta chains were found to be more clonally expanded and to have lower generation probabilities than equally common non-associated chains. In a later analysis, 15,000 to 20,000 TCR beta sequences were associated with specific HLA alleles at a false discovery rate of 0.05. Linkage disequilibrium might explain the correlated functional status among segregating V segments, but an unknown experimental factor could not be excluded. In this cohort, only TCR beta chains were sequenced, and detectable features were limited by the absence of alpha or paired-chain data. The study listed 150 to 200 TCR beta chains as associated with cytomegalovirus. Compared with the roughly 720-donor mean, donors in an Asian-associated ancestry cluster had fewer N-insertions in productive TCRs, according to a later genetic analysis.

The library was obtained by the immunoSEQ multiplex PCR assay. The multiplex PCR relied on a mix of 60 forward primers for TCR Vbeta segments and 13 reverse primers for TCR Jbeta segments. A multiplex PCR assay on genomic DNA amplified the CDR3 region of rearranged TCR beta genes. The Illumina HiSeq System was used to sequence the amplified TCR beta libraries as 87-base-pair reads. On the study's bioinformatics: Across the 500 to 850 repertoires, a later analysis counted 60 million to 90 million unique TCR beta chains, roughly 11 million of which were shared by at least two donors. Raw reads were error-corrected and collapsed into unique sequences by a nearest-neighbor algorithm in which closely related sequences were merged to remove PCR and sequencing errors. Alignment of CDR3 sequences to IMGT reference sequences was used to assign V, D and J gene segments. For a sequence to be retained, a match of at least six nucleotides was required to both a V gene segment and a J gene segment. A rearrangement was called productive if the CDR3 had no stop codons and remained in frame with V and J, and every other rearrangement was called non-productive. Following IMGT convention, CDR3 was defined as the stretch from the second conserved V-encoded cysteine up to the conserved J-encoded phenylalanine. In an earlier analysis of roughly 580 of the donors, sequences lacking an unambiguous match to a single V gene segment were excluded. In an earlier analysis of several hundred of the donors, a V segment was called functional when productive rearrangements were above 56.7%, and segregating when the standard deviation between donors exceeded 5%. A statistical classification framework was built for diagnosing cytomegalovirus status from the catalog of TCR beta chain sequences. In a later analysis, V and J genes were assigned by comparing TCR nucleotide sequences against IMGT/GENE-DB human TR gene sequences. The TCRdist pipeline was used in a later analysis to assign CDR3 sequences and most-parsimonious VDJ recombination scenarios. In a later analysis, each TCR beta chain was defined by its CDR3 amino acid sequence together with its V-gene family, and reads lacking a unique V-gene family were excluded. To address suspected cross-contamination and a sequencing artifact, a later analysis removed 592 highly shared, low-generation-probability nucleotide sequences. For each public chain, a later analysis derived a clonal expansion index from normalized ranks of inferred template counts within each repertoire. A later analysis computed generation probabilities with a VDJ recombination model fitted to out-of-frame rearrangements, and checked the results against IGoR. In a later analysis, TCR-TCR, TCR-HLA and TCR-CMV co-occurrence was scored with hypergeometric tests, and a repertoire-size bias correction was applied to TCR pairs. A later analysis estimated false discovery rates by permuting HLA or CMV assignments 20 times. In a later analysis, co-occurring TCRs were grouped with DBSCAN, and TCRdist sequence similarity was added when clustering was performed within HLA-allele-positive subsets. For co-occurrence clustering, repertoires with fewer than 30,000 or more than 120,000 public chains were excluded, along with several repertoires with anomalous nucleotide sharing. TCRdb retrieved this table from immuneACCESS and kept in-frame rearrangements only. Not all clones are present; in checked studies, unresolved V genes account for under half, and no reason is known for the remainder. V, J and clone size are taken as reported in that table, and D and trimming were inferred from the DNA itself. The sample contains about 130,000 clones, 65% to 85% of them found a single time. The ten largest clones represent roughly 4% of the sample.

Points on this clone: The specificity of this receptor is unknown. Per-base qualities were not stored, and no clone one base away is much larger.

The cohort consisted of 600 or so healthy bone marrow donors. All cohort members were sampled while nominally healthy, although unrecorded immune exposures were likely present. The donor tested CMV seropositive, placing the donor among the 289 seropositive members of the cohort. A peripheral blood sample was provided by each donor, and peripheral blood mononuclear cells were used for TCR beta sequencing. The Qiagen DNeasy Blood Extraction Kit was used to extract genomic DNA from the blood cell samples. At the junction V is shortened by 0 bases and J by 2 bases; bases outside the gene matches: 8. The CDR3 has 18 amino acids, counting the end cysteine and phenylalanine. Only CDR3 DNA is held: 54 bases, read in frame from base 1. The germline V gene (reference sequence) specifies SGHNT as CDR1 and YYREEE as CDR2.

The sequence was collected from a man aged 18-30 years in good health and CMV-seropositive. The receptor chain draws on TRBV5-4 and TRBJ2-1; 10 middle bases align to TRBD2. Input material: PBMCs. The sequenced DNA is TGTGCCAGCAGCTTGGGGACTAGCGGAAGTCGTCCCTACAATGAGCAGTTCTTC. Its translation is CASSLGTSGSRPYNEQFF.